The next 23 T cell receptor beta chains were all read from a single sample in a study of T cells in Graves' hyperthyroidism and ophthalmopathy. Amplification of TCR beta CDR3 regions was performed using RNA transcripts as template. The HTBI primer set drove a first-round RT-PCR of the TCR CDR3. One entry per CDR3 protein, called by TCRdb with MiXCR from the multiplex PCR reads. The sample shows 550,000 to 800,000 distinct CDR3 sequences, 15% to 20% of them seen only once. Sequencing was performed on blood. The receptors come from a man over 45 with Graves' hyperthyroidism.

This clonotype was counted ten times or more. This chain links TRBV2 with TRBJ2-6; 9 nucleotides line up with TRBD1. The germline gives CDR1 SNHLY, CDR2 FYNNEI. This CDR3 is built from 15 residues. V shed 5 bases, J shed 2 bases, and the junction held 1 base outside the gene matches. This CDR3 reads CASSTGGAGANVLTF. The CDR3 nucleotides are TGTGCCAGCAGTACAGGGGGCGCTGGGGCCAACGTCCTGACTTTC.

This clonotype was counted at least ten times. The gene calls are TRBV5-1 and TRBJ2-3, with TRBD2 matching 9 bases. V trimming: 4 bases; J trimming: 1 base; junction bases outside the gene matches: 10. Germline V CDR1 and CDR2: SGHRS, YFSETQ. This CDR3 spans 17 amino acids. As DNA, the CDR3 is TGCGCCAGCAGCGTATCATCTAGCGGGAAGGGCACAGATACGCAGTATTTT. Translation: CASSVSSSGKGTDTQYF.

About this clonotype: This may stem from a read error, because a much larger clone lies one nucleotide away. J is TRBJ2-3 and V is TRBV10-3, with 10 bases aligning to TRBD2. The CDR3 is made up of 15 amino acids. In germline, CDR1 is ENHRY, CDR2 SYGVKD. The CDR3 nucleotides are TGTGCCATCAACCTAGCGGGAGCTAGGACAGGTACGCAGTATTTT. Its translation is CAINLAGARTGTQYF.

This clonotype was recorded many times. CDR3 DNA: TGTGCCAGCAGATCTCAGGGAAGGCAGCGGGGGCCCTACGAGCAGTACTTC. Residues: CASRSQGRQRGPYEQYF. The gene calls are TRBV28 and TRBJ2-7, with 8 bases matching TRBD2. CDR1 and CDR2 from the germline V gene are MDHEN and SYDVKM. The CDR3 spans 17 residues. V was pared by 6 bases and J by 2 bases, with 15 bases of the junction left unmatched. Full variable domain (outside the CDR3, taken from reference TRBV28 and TRBJ2-7): DVKVTQSSRYLVKRTGEKVFLECVQDMDHENMFWYRQDPGLGLRLIYFSYDVKMKEKGDIPEGYSVSREKKERFSLILESASTNQTSMYLCASRSQGRQRGPYEQYFGPGTRLTVT.

This clonotype was picked up many times. The chain has TRBV10-3 and TRBJ2-7; 10 positions match TRBD2. Germline CDR1 reads ENHRY; CDR2 reads SYGVKD. There are 16 residues in the CDR3. V shed 7 bases and J 6 bases; nucleotides not matched to a gene: 15. The CDR3 DNA reads TGTGCCATCACAGCCGGGACTAGCGCGGTCGGGGGCGAGCAGTACTTC. Amino acid sequence: CAITAGTSAVGGEQYF.

CDR3 region: CASSARTSGRIGRDTQYF. The CDR3 DNA reads TGTGCCAGCAGCGCCAGGACTAGCGGGAGGATTGGTAGGGATACGCAGTATTTT. The chain couples TRBV7-2 to TRBJ2-3; TRBD2 matches 14 bases. This CDR3 is built from 18 residues. The V gene end was trimmed by 5 bases and the J gene end by 6 bases; junction bases not matched to a gene: 13. Germline CDR1 and CDR2: SGHTA and FQGNSA.

V gene TRBV5-6 combines with J gene TRBJ2-1, with unresolved D. This CDR3 region has 13 residues. V lost 4 bases and J lost 6, with 11 bases in between. From germline, CDR1 is SGHDT and CDR2 YYEEEE. The CDR3 coding sequence is TGTGCCAGCAGCAGGAGTGCCACCAATGAGCAGTTCTTC. Its translation: CASSRSATNEQFF. The full variable domain, its missing parts supplied by reference TRBV5-6 and TRBJ2-1, is DAGVTQSPTHLIKTRGQQVTLRCSPKSGHDTVSWYQQALGQGPQFIFQYYEEEERQRGNFPDRFSGHQFPNYSSELNVNALLLGDSALYLCASSRSATNEQFFGPGTRLTVL.

The gene calls are TRBV6-1 and TRBJ1-6; TRBD1 matches 9 bases. The CDR3 contains 15 residues. Germline lookup yields CDR1 MNHNS and CDR2 SASEGT. The V segment lost 7 bases and the J segment 7 bases; nucleotides outside the gene matches: 8. In nucleotides, the CDR3 is TGTGCCAGCACCGGAGCGGGACAGGGAAATTCACCCCTCCACTTT. As protein: CASTGAGQGNSPLHF.

This chain joins TRBV29-1 and TRBJ2-7, with TRBD1 as a possible D gene (5 bases). CDR1 is SQVTM and CDR2 is ANQGSEA in the germline V gene. Trimming left V 4 bases short and J 4 bases short, with 17 bases between. This CDR3 is 14 amino acids long. The CDR3 nucleotides read TGCAGCGTTGGGGGCCCCGAAGTCCAGTACGAGCAGTACTTC. It is translated as CSVGGPEVQYEQYF.

The genes are TRBV19 and TRBJ1-5; unclear D gene. V was clipped by 5 bases and J by 6 bases, with 14 bases between them. Looked up from germline, CDR1 is LNHDA and CDR2 is SQIVND (reference sequence). The CDR3 has 14 amino acids. CDR3 bases: TGTGCCAGTAGTGATACAATGCGCGGTCAGCCCCAGCATTTT. Protein: CASSDTMRGQPQHF.

This chain links TRBV2 with TRBJ1-4; no clear D gene. From germline, CDR1 is SNHLY and CDR2 FYNNEI. Trimming left V 5 bases short and J 3 bases short, with 13 bases between. The CDR3 runs to 15 residues. CDR3 residues: CASSINRAPNEKLFF. The CDR3 coding sequence is TGTGCCAGCAGTATTAATAGGGCACCTAATGAAAAACTGTTTTTT.

The chain links TRBV28 to TRBJ2-4, with D possibly TRBD2 on 6 matching bases. CDR3 length equals 12 residues. V was clipped by 3 bases and J by 14 bases, with 14 bases between them. The germline V gene has CDR1 MDHEN and CDR2 SYDVKM. The CDR3 nucleotides read TGTGCCAGCAGTTTTCGGGGGTACCAAAAGTACTTC. Protein sequence: CASSFRGYQKYF.

This clonotype was seen ten or more times. The rearrangement uses TRBV12-3 or TRBV12-4 and TRBJ1-1; tentative D call: TRBD1 (5 bases). The length of the CDR3 is 13 residues. V gave up 4 bases and J gave up 4 bases, with 10 bases separating them. The CDR3 coding sequence is TGTGCCAGCAGTTGGGGACTACTCACTGAAGCTTTCTTT. As protein: CASSWGLLTEAFF.

This clonotype was seen at least ten times. CDR3 in DNA: TGTGCCTGGAGTGCCGGGACAGGGTTCTACGAGCAGTACTTC. As protein: CAWSAGTGFYEQYF. The rearrangement links TRBV30 to TRBJ2-7, with 9 bases lining up with TRBD1. CDR1 and CDR2 (germline): GTSNPN, SVGIG (reference sequence). The ends lost 1 base at V and 3 bases at J; junction bases unmatched: 4. The CDR3 has 14 amino acids.

This clonotype has a count of ten or more. The genes are TRBV28 and TRBJ2-2; tentatively, D is TRBD2 (5 bases). The V gene's germline CDR1 is MDHEN and CDR2 SYDVKM. This CDR3 contains 15 residues. V lost 3 bases and J lost 4, with 12 bases in between. The CDR3 DNA follows: TGTGCCAGCAGTTTGCCCCCTGCGGGCACCGGGGAGCTGTTTTTT. Translating gives CASSLPPAGTGELFF.

This clonotype appeared many times. The chain combines TRBV24-1 with TRBJ2-2; maybe TRBD1 (6 bases). This CDR3 comprises 17 residues. Trimming left V 7 bases short and J 3 bases short, with 20 bases between. Germline CDR1 reads KGHDR; CDR2 reads SFDVKD. The CDR3 region is CATRSGTPEPDTGELFF. The CDR3, as DNA: TGTGCCACCAGATCCGGGACACCCGAACCAGACACCGGGGAGCTGTTTTTT.

This sequence joins TRBV24-1 and TRBJ1-5; maybe TRBD1 (6 bases). V gave up 7 bases and J gave up 7 bases, with 16 bases separating them. The germline gives CDR1 KGHDR, CDR2 SFDVKD. CDR3 length: 14 residues. In DNA form, the CDR3 reads TGTGCCACCAGGGACAGCAACCCATCCCAGCCCCAGCATTTT. Amino acid sequence: CATRDSNPSQPQHF.

Ten or more counts support this clonotype. This rearrangement joins TRBV24-1 to TRBJ1-4; TRBD1 aligns across 10 bases. This CDR3 has 15 amino acids. Germline-derived CDR1 and CDR2 are KGHDR and SFDVKD. Germline trimming cut 4 bases from V and 5 bases from J; bases unmatched to any gene: 3. CDR3: CATSDRGQGNEKLFF. CDR3 in DNA: TGTGCCACCAGTGACAGGGGACAGGGGAATGAAAAACTGTTTTTT.

The rearrangement links TRBV28 to TRBJ1-4; no reliable D call. V was cut by 4 bases and J by 0 bases, with 9 bases left in between. This CDR3 contains 15 residues. From germline, CDR1 is MDHEN and CDR2 SYDVKM. CDR3 bases: TGTGCCAGCAGTTCCCCCGGGACAACTAATGAAAAACTGTTTTTT. Its translation: CASSSPGTTNEKLFF.

This clonotype has just a few counts. V usage is TRBV7-9 and J usage is TRBJ1-1; D is possibly TRBD1 (6 bases). CDR1 and CDR2 from the germline V gene are SEHNR and FQNEAQ (reference sequence). V was cut by 1 base and J by 0 bases, with 15 bases left in between. The CDR3 is 17 residues long. The CDR3 nucleotides are TGTGCCAGCAGCTTAGGCCAGGGGAGGGTAATGAACACTGAAGCTTTCTTT. Its protein is CASSLGQGRVMNTEAFF.

V usage is TRBV15 and J usage is TRBJ1-1, with TRBD1 as a possible D gene (6 bases). Germline loops: CDR1 LNHNV, CDR2 YYDKDF (reference sequence). Between the trimmed V and J ends, which lost 2 bases and 1 base, there was a span of 11 bases. The CDR3 consists of 15 residues. CDR3 in amino acids: CATSRSRTENTEAFF. CDR3 bases: TGTGCCACCAGCAGATCCCGGACAGAGAACACTGAAGCTTTCTTT.

This clonotype was seen ten or more times. This sequence joins TRBV7-2 and TRBJ2-3, with 8 positions matching TRBD1. This CDR3 contains 14 residues. The germline CDR1 and CDR2 sequences are SGHTA and FQGNSA. V dropped 5 bases and J dropped 2; count of bases not matched to a gene: 3. The DNA of the CDR3 is TGTGCCAGCAGCGAGGGACAGGTCACAGATACGCAGTATTTT. Its protein is CASSEGQVTDTQYF.

This clonotype occurred many times. This chain links TRBV27 with TRBJ1-6; tentative D call: TRBD1 (6 bases). In germline, CDR1 is MNHEY, CDR2 SMNVEV (reference sequence). The CDR3 runs 14 residues. V was shortened by 10 bases and J by 5 bases, with 15 bases between the two germline ends. This chain's CDR3 is CATRLGADNSPLHF. The CDR3, as DNA: TGTGCCACCCGGTTGGGGGCCGATAATTCACCCCTCCACTTT.